The 4 T cell receptor beta chains presented below share a single source sample, sequenced in a study of cytomegalovirus exposure and HLA in healthy donors. The PCR had 60 Vbeta and 13 Jbeta primers. Only in-frame clones appear in the TCRdb table, and some are missing; sequencing was by immunoSEQ multiplex PCR. In all, the sample yields some 96,000 clones. Sequenced sample: PBMCs. All receptors derive from a woman younger than 45 in good health and CMV-seronegative.

This chain uses TRBV7-9 with TRBJ1-1; D is uncertain. Between the trimmed V and J ends, which lost 2 bases and 4 bases, there was a span of 11 bases. The V gene's germline CDR1 is SEHNR and CDR2 FQNEAQ (reference sequence). The CDR3 sequence is 14 residues long. DNA for the CDR3: TGTGCCAGCAGCTTATACGTTGGCGGCACTGAAGCTTTCTTT. Its translation: CASSLYVGGTEAFF.

The V and J genes are TRBV28 and TRBJ2-5; 9 bases line up with TRBD2. Germline lookup yields CDR1 MDHEN and CDR2 SYDVKM. This CDR3 has 16 residues. The V gene end was trimmed by 3 bases and the J gene end by 4 bases; junction bases not matched to a gene: 9. The CDR3 nucleotides read TGTGCCAGCAGTTTTGGGGCTAGCGGGAAGGGAGAGACCCAGTACTTC. Translating gives CASSFGASGKGETQYF.

The chain joins TRBV2 to TRBJ2-1; no firm D call. The CDR3 totals 12 residues. The V gene's germline CDR1 is SNHLY and CDR2 FYNNEI. Trimming took 8 bases from V and 7 from J, leaving 12 bases between them. The CDR3 protein is CASVEVANEQFF. Written as DNA, the CDR3 is TGTGCCAGCGTAGAAGTAGCTAATGAGCAGTTCTTC.

The V call is TRBV18, the J call TRBJ2-3; TRBD2 is a possible D gene (5 bases). The CDR3 has 14 residues. Germline lookup yields CDR1 KGHSH and CDR2 LQKENI. V lost 4 bases and J lost 2, with 10 bases in between. The CDR3 here is CASSLSDYTDTQYF. CDR3 DNA sequence: TGTGCCAGCTCACTCAGTGACTACACAGATACGCAGTATTTT.